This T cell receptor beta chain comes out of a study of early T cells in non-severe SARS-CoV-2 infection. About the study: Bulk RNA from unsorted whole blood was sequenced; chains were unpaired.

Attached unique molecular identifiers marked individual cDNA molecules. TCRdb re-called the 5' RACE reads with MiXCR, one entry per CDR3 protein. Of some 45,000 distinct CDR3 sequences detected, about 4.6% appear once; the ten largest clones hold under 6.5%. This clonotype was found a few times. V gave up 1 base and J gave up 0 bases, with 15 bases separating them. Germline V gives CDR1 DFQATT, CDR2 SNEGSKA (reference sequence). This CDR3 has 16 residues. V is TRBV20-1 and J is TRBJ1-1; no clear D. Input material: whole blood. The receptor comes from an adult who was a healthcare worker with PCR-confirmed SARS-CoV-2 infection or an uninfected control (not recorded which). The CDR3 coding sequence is TGCAGTGCTAGAGGGACTTTCGGGCTCATGAACACTGAAGCTTTCTTT. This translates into CSARGTFGLMNTEAFF.